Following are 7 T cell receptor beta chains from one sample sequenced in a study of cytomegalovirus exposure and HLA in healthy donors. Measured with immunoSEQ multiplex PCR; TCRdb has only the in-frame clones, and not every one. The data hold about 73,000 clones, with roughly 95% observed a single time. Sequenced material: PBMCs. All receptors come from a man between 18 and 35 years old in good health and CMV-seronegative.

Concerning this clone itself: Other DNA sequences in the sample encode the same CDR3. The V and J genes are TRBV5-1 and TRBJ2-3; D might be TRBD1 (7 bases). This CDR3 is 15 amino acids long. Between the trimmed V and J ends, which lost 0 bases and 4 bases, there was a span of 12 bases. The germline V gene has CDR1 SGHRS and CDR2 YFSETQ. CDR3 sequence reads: CASSLEGGGPDTQYF. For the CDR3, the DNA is TGCGCCAGCAGCTTGGAAGGAGGGGGCCCAGATACGCAGTATTTT.

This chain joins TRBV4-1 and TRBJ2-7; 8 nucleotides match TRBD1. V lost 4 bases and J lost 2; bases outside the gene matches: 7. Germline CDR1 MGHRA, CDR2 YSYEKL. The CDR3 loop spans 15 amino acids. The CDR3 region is CASSPLPGQAYEQYF. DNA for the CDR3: TGCGCCAGCAGCCCACTTCCGGGACAGGCCTACGAGCAGTACTTC.

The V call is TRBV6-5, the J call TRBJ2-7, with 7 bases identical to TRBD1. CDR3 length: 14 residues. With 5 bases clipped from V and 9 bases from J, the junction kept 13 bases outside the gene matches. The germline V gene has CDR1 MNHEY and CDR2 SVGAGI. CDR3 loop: CASSQGQSTFGQYF. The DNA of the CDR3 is TGTGCCAGCAGTCAGGGACAGTCCACATTCGGGCAGTACTTC.

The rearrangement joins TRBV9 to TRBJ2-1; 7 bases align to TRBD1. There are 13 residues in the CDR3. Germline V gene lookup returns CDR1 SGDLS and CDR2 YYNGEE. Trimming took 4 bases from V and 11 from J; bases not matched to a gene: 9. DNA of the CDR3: TGTGCCAGCAGCTTGGCCACGGGACAGCAGCAGTTCTTC. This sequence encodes CASSLATGQQQFF.

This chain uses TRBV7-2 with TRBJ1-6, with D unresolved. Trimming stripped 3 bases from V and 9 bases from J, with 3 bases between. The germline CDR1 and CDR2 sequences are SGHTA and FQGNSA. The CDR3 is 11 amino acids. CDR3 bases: TGTGCCAGCAGCTTTAGTTCACCCCTCCACTTT. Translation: CASSFSSPLHF.

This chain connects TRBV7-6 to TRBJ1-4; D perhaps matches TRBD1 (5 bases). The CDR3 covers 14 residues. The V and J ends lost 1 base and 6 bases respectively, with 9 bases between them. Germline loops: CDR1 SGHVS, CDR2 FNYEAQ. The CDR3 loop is CASSLVAGDEKLFF. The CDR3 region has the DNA TGTGCCAGCAGCTTAGTGGCGGGGGATGAAAAACTGTTTTTT.

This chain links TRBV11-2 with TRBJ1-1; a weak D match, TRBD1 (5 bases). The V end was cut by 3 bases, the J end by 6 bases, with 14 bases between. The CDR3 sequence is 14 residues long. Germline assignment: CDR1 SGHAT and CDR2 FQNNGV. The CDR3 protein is CASSFPTVRPEAFF. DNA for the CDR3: TGTGCCAGCAGCTTCCCGACAGTCCGGCCTGAAGCTTTCTTT.